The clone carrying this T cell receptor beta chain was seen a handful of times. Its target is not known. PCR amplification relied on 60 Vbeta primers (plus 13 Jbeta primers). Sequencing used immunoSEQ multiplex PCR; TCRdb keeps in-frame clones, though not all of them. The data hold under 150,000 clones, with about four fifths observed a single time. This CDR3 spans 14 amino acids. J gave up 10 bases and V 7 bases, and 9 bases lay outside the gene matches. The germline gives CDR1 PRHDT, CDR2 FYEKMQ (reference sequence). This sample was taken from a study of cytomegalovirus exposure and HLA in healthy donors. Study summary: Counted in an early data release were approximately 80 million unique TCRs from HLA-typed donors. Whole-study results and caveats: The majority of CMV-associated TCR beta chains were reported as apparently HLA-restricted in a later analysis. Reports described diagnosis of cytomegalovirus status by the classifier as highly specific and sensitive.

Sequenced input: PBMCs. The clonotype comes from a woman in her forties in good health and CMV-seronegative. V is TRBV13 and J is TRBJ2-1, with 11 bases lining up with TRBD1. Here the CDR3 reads CASTPRTGGREQFF. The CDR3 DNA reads TGTGCCAGCACCCCGAGGACAGGGGGCCGAGAGCAGTTCTTC.